These 24 T cell receptor beta chains came from one sample sequenced in a study of cytomegalovirus exposure and HLA in healthy donors. TCRdb keeps only in-frame clones here, not all; method: immunoSEQ multiplex PCR. This table has roughly 350,000 clones, roughly 88% appearing once. Sequencing was performed on PBMCs. Receptor source: a woman between 18 and 29 years old in good health and CMV-seronegative.

The chain couples TRBV7-9 to TRBJ2-3; D remains unclear. The CDR3 spans 14 residues. CDR1 is SEHNR, CDR2 FQNEAQ, per germline (reference sequence). Trimming stripped 6 bases from V and 2 bases from J, with 12 bases between. The DNA for the CDR3 is TGTGCCAGCAGTAGCCGGGTACTCACAGATACGCAGTATTTT. Protein: CASSSRVLTDTQYF.

The chain links TRBV2 to TRBJ1-1; no clear D. Trimming shortened V by 6 bases and J by 4 bases, and 9 bases separated the two germline ends. The CDR3 extends over 12 amino acids. Germline CDR1 SNHLY, CDR2 FYNNEI. DNA of the CDR3: TGTGCCAGCAGGGTGACAAGCACTGAAGCTTTCTTT. It encodes CASRVTSTEAFF.

The genes are TRBV4-2 and TRBJ1-5; D gene ambiguous. The germline gives CDR1 LGHNA, CDR2 YNFKEQ. Trimming pared 0 bases from V and 6 bases from J, leaving 6 bases between. CDR3 size: 13 residues. CDR3 bases: TGTGCCAGCAGCCAAGATATGAGTCAGCCCCAGCATTTT. Translation gives CASSQDMSQPQHF.

The table lists this clone with a few counts. The rearrangement links TRBV29-1 to TRBJ2-7; 7 bases agree with TRBD2. Per germline, CDR1 SQVTM and CDR2 ANQGSEA. The V and J ends lost 6 bases and 0 bases, in that order; junction bases with no gene match: 14. The CDR3 extends over 16 amino acids. DNA for the CDR3: TGCAGCGTGCTAGGTGTGTTAGGCGGGAGCTCCTACGAGCAGTACTTC. Amino acid sequence: CSVLGVLGGSSYEQYF.

This sequence joins TRBV27 and TRBJ2-1; TRBD1 matches 10 bases. V lost 6 bases, J lost 4 bases, and 6 bases stayed unmatched. Germline values: CDR1 MNHEY, CDR2 SMNVEV (reference sequence). The CDR3 sequence is 15 residues long. DNA of the CDR3: TGTGCCAGCAGGAGACAGGGGGCCTTTTACAATGAGCAGTTCTTC. Its translation: CASRRQGAFYNEQFF.

In DNA, the CDR3 is TGTGCCAGCAGCTTAGGACTAGCGGGAGGGCCTGGAGAGCAGTACTTC. Translated, it gives CASSLGLAGGPGEQYF. The rearrangement joins TRBV5-6 to TRBJ2-7; 15 positions agree with TRBD2. The junction had 7 bases not matched to a gene; V was cut back by 2 bases and J by 7 bases. The CDR3 runs to 16 residues. CDR1 is SGHDT, CDR2 YYEEEE, per germline.

This clone was picked up one time. CDR3 DNA sequence: TGTGCCAGCACCACCCAGGGTTCCACCGGGGAGCTGTTTTTT. It is translated as CASTTQGSTGELFF. V usage is TRBV6-5 and J usage is TRBJ2-2, with D possibly TRBD1 on 5 matching bases. The CDR3 runs 14 residues. Germline CDR1 is MNHEY and CDR2 is SVGAGI. Trimming stripped 7 bases from V and 4 bases from J, with 13 bases between.

J is TRBJ2-1 and V is TRBV6-5, with D maybe TRBD1 (7 bases). The CDR3 consists of 15 residues. The ends were cut back, 6 bases at V and 2 bases at J, with 14 bases in the middle. CDR1 and CDR2 (germline): MNHEY, SVGAGI. The CDR3, as DNA: TGTGCCAGCAGAAACGCGGGACAGCCCTACAATGAGCAGTTCTTC. This codes for CASRNAGQPYNEQFF.

This clone was detected a few times. The J gene is TRBJ2-5, the V gene TRBV7-9; 9 positions agree with TRBD1. Germline CDR1 SEHNR, CDR2 FQNEAQ (reference sequence). CDR3 length: 17 amino acids. The V segment lost 5 bases and the J segment 2 bases; nucleotides outside the gene matches: 12. CDR3 residues: CASSRIWGQGEQETQYF. DNA of the CDR3: TGTGCCAGCAGCCGGATCTGGGGACAGGGAGAACAAGAGACCCAGTACTTC.

This clone was recorded only once. CDR3 DNA: TGTGCCAGCAGTTTATCGTCGGGTGGAAACACCATATATTTT. Its translation: CASSLSSGGNTIYF. The chain combines TRBV27 with TRBJ1-3; D unclear. V gave up 0 bases and J gave up 3 bases, with 6 bases separating them. CDR1 and CDR2 from the germline V gene are MNHEY and SMNVEV (reference sequence). This CDR3 is 14 amino acids long.

The chain is built from TRBV5-1 and TRBJ2-1, with 9 bases fitting TRBD2. The CDR3 is made up of 15 amino acids. V shed 1 base and J 2 bases; nucleotides not matched to a gene: 1. Germline CDR1 reads SGHRS; CDR2 reads YFSETQ. CDR3 loop: CASSLLAGTYNEQFF. CDR3 DNA: TGCGCCAGCAGCTTGCTAGCGGGAACCTACAATGAGCAGTTCTTC.

The chain combines TRBV6-5 with TRBJ2-1, with D possibly TRBD2 on 5 matching bases. The V end lost 8 bases, the J end lost 4 bases, and 15 bases lay between the germline ends. Per the germline V gene, CDR1 is MNHEY and CDR2 is SVGAGI. The CDR3 spans 14 residues. CDR3 DNA: TGTGCCAGCCGAGCGTCCGGGGTTTACAATGAGCAGTTCTTC. Its protein is CASRASGVYNEQFF.

This rearrangement joins TRBV7-6 to TRBJ1-5, with 9 bases fitting TRBD1. CDR1 and CDR2 from the germline V gene are SGHVS and FNYEAQ. V lost 8 bases to trimming and J lost 6 bases; unmatched junction nucleotides: 11. This CDR3 is 15 amino acids long. The CDR3 DNA reads TGTGCCAGCGTCCCCTGGACAGGGGAGATTCAGCCCCAGCATTTT. It is translated as CASVPWTGEIQPQHF.

The rearrangement links TRBV9 to TRBJ2-1, with TRBD2 identical over 8 bases. Trimming cost V 0 bases and J 4 bases; bases outside gene matches: 6. The CDR3 runs to 16 residues. The V gene's germline CDR1 is SGDLS and CDR2 YYNGEE. The CDR3 loop is CASSVGPSGLYNEQFF. CDR3 nucleotides: TGTGCCAGCAGCGTAGGGCCTAGCGGGTTGTACAATGAGCAGTTCTTC.

The CDR3 nucleotides read TGTGCCAGCAGCCGAACCGGGACAGGGCAATACGAGCAGTACTTC. Amino acid sequence: CASSRTGTGQYEQYF. The rearrangement joins TRBV9 to TRBJ2-7, with 9 bases that match TRBD1. Losses at the gene ends were 4 bases for V and 4 bases for J; bases not matched to a gene: 9. Germline V gene data show CDR1 as SGDLS and CDR2 as YYNGEE. The CDR3 is 15 amino acids. Together with reference TRBV9 and TRBJ2-7, the CDR3 gives the full variable domain: DSGVTQTPKHLITATGQRVTLRCSPRSGDLSVYWYQQSLDQGLQFLIQYYNGEERAKGNILERFSAQQFPDLHSELNLSSLELGDSALYFCASSRTGTGQYEQYFGPGTRLTVT.

The chain joins TRBV14 to TRBJ2-1, with 8 nucleotides matching TRBD2. CDR3 length equals 16 residues. With 0 bases clipped from V and 8 bases from J, the junction kept 9 bases outside the gene matches. From germline, CDR1 is SGHDN and CDR2 FVKESK. As DNA, the CDR3 is TGTGCCAGCAGCCAAGAAGGAGCGGGAGCTGTGTATGAGCAGTTCTTC. This codes for CASSQEGAGAVYEQFF.

The table lists this clone with a count of one. The chain couples TRBV4-1 to TRBJ2-1; 16 bases are shared with TRBD2. This CDR3 has 18 amino acids. After removal of 2 bases from V and 2 bases from J, the junction contained 3 bases not matched to a gene. CDR1 MGHRA and CDR2 YSYEKL come from the germline V gene. The CDR3 DNA reads TGCGCCAGCAGCCAAAGGGGACTAGCGGGAGGGACCTACAATGAGCAGTTCTTC. Its protein product is CASSQRGLAGGTYNEQFF.

The chain employs TRBV7-3 and TRBJ2-5; D possibly corresponds to TRBD2 (6 bases). Germline values: CDR1 SGHTA, CDR2 FQGTGA. The CDR3 consists of 14 residues. V lost 2 bases, J lost 2 bases, and 9 bases lay in between. Here the CDR3 DNA reads TGTGCCAGCAGCTTAGGCGGGGTTCAAGAGACCCAGTACTTC. Residues: CASSLGGVQETQYF.

The chain joins TRBV6-5 to TRBJ2-1; 11 positions agree with TRBD1. Germline lookup yields CDR1 MNHEY and CDR2 SVGAGI. With V trimmed by 5 bases and J by 3 bases, 3 bases remained unmatched. This CDR3 region has 15 residues. For the CDR3, the DNA is TGTGCCAGCAGTGGGGGACAGGGGGACTACAATGAGCAGTTCTTC. It translates to CASSGGQGDYNEQFF.

The chain is built from TRBV28 and TRBJ2-2, with TRBD1 as a possible D gene (6 bases). Between the trimmed V and J ends, which lost 10 bases and 5 bases, there was a span of 20 bases. Per germline, CDR1 MDHEN and CDR2 SYDVKM. This CDR3 contains 15 residues. The CDR3 loop reads CATVNRDILTGELFF. The CDR3 nucleotides are TGTGCCACCGTTAACCGGGACATTTTAACCGGGGAGCTGTTTTTT.

The chain carries TRBV25-1 and TRBJ2-7; D may be TRBD2 (7 bases). Trimming shortened V by 1 base and J by 3 bases, and 19 bases separated the two germline ends. The CDR3 runs to 17 residues. From germline, CDR1 is MGHDK and CDR2 SYGVNS. The CDR3 DNA is TGTGCCAGCAGTGAATTAATGGGTAAGGGGGGGCTCTACGAGCAGTACTTC. This encodes CASSELMGKGGLYEQYF.

CDR3 amino acids: CASTSSGEGIYEQYF. The CDR3 nucleotides read TGTGCCAGCACATCGTCGGGAGAGGGAATCTACGAGCAGTACTTC. The chain links TRBV25-1 to TRBJ2-7; possibly TRBD2 for D (6 bases). The ends were cut back, 7 bases at V and 3 bases at J, with 19 bases in the middle. The CDR3 covers 15 residues. Germline loops: CDR1 MGHDK, CDR2 SYGVNS.

A single count supports this clone. This chain joins TRBV27 and TRBJ2-3; 9 nucleotides agree with TRBD2. This CDR3 comprises 18 residues. Germline trimming cut 4 bases from V and 7 bases from J; bases unmatched to any gene: 18. Germline CDR1 and CDR2: MNHEY and SMNVEV (reference sequence). Here the CDR3 DNA reads TGTGCCAGCAGTTCCCCCTCAGGCTTTAGCGGGAGTAAATATACGCAGTATTTT. Its protein product is CASSSPSGFSGSKYTQYF.

This clone was observed a single time. The J gene is TRBJ2-3, the V gene TRBV11-2; a weak D match, TRBD2 (5 bases). The CDR3 has 15 amino acids. Per germline, CDR1 SGHAT and CDR2 FQNNGV. V dropped 1 base and J dropped 4 bases, with 12 bases sitting between them. CDR3 DNA sequence: TGTGCCAGCAGCTTAGCGGGGAGTGAAGCAGATACGCAGTATTTT. This codes for CASSLAGSEADTQYF.